This T cell receptor (beta chain) stems from a study of blood T cell repertoires in COVID-19. In the study overall: Both acute and convalescent COVID-19 samples were obtained from the United States, Italy and Spain. Sample material is recorded as cDNA or gDNA derived from T cells, B-cell-depleted T cells, or PBMCs.

Per germline, CDR1 SGHTA and CDR2 FQGNSA. This CDR3 has 15 residues. Between the trimmed V and J ends, which lost 5 bases and 7 bases, there was a span of 18 bases. Authors' processing steps: Using reference gene primer amplification, nucleated cell counts were estimated. Sequencing was performed with immunoSEQ multiplex PCR; in TCRdb, only in-frame clones are kept and a portion is missing. The V and J calls and the clone size are those of that table, but D and trimming were determined from the DNA. The sample consists of under 300,000 clones, roughly 90% of them appearing once. This clone was found a few times.

The origin of this receptor is a man aged 60-69 years with acute or convalescent COVID-19. The V gene is TRBV7-2, the J gene TRBJ1-5; D not resolved. The sequencing input was peripheral blood. CDR3 sequence reads: CASSPVSGRAQPQHF. CDR3 coding DNA: TGTGCCAGCAGCCCCGTCTCGGGTCGCGCGCAGCCCCAGCATTTT.